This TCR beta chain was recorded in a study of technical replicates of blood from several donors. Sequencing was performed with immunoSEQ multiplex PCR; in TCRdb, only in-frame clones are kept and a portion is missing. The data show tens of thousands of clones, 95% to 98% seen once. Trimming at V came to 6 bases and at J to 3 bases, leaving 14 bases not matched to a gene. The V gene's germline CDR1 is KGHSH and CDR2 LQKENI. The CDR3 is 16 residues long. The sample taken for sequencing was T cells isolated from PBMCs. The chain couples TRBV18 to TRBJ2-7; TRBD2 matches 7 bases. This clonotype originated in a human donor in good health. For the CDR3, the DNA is TGTGCCAGCTCGTCGGAGGTGCGGGAGATTAACTACGAGCAGTACTTC. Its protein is CASSSEVREINYEQYF.